This entry lists 8 T cell receptor beta chains sequenced from one sample in a study of shared clonotypes between healthy human individuals. The method was immunoSEQ multiplex PCR; TCRdb's version includes in-frame clones alone and lacks a portion of them. This sample yields over a million clones, of which about 75% are seen a single time; about 1.5% belongs to the top ten. The sequenced material came from memory CD4+ T cells sorted from blood. Subset reported: CD45RA-negative fraction. The receptors originated from a man between 18 and 35 years old in good health.

This sequence joins TRBV7-2 and TRBJ1-5; 8 bases agree with TRBD1. Germline assignment: CDR1 SGHTA and CDR2 FQGNSA. This CDR3 is built from 14 residues. V was pared by 4 bases and J by 6 bases, with 5 bases of the junction left unmatched. Here the CDR3 DNA reads TGTGCCAGCAGCTCGCAGGGGGCAGGTCAGCCCCAGCATTTT. Translation: CASSSQGAGQPQHF.

V and J are TRBV5-1 and TRBJ2-7; D ambiguous. Looked up from germline, CDR1 is SGHRS and CDR2 is YFSETQ. V lost 2 bases, J lost 3 bases, and 12 bases lay in between. The CDR3 totals 14 residues. The chain's CDR3 is CASSLYGLDYEQYF. In DNA form, the CDR3 reads TGCGCCAGCAGCTTATATGGCCTCGACTACGAGCAGTACTTC.

J is TRBJ2-7 and V is TRBV30; tentative D call: TRBD2 (7 bases). CDR1 and CDR2 (germline): GTSNPN, SVGIG (reference sequence). This CDR3 spans 13 amino acids. V was shortened by 4 bases and J by 6 bases, with 16 bases between the two germline ends. The CDR3 loop reads CAWNWGGLSEQYF. DNA for the CDR3: TGTGCCTGGAATTGGGGGGGGCTGAGCGAGCAGTACTTC.

This clone appeared once. The gene calls are TRBV29-1 and TRBJ2-2, with D tentatively TRBD2 (7 bases). V dropped 7 bases and J dropped 6 bases, with 18 bases sitting between them. Germline CDR1 SQVTM, CDR2 ANQGSEA. The CDR3 length is 14 residues. The CDR3 reads CSAGEGSWAGELFF. Written as DNA, the CDR3 is TGCAGCGCAGGGGAGGGGAGTTGGGCCGGGGAGCTGTTTTTT.

The gene calls are TRBV5-1 and TRBJ2-4, with D possibly being TRBD1 (5 bases). Germline values: CDR1 SGHRS, CDR2 YFSETQ. V was shortened by 4 bases and J by 0 bases, with 8 bases between the two germline ends. The CDR3 has 14 amino acids. The CDR3 reads CASSPTVAKNIQYF. The CDR3 coding sequence is TGCGCCAGCAGCCCGACAGTAGCCAAAAACATTCAGTACTTC. The full variable domain, its missing parts supplied by reference TRBV5-1 and TRBJ2-4, is KAGVTQTPRYLIKTRGQQVTLSCSPISGHRSVSWYQQTPGQGLQFLFEYFSETQRNKGNFPGRFSGRQFSNSRSEMNVSTLELGDSALYLCASSPTVAKNIQYFGAGTRLSVL.

This chain connects TRBV28 to TRBJ2-5; D may be TRBD1 (6 bases). This CDR3 contains 19 residues. The germline CDR1 and CDR2 sequences are MDHEN and SYDVKM. With 3 bases removed from V and 5 bases from J, the gap between germline ends came to 28 bases. The CDR3 nucleotides are TGTGCCAGCAGTTTCCGCCGTGGGGAGACAGGCGGCAATCGGGAGACCCAGTACTTC. It yields the protein CASSFRRGETGGNRETQYF.

The V gene is TRBV9, the J gene TRBJ2-7, with D maybe TRBD2 (6 bases). This CDR3 contains 13 residues. CDR1 and CDR2 from the germline V gene are SGDLS and YYNGEE. V gave up 6 bases and J gave up 6 bases, with 16 bases separating them. CDR3: CASNPGERGEQYF. As DNA, the CDR3 is TGTGCCAGCAATCCGGGGGAGAGGGGCGAGCAGTACTTC.

This chain links TRBV10-3 with TRBJ2-7, with TRBD2 as a possible D gene (5 bases). The CDR3 totals 14 residues. Trimming stripped 8 bases from V and 2 bases from J, with 16 bases between. The germline CDR1 and CDR2 sequences are ENHRY and SYGVKD. CDR3 coding DNA: TGTGCCATCGGTTCGGGAATAGCGACCTACGAGCAGTACTTC. Protein product: CAIGSGIATYEQYF.